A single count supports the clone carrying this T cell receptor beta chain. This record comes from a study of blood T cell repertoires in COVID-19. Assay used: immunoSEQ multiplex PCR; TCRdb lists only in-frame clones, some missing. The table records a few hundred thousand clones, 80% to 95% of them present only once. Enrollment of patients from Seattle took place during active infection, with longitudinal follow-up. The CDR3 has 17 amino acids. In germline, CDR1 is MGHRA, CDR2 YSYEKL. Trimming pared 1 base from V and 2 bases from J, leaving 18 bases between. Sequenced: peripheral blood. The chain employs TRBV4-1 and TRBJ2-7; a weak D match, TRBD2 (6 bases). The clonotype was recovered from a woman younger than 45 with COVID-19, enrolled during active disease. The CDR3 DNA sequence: TGCGCCAGCAGCCAAGGGCATCGGGCGGGACCAACCTACGAGCAGTACTTC. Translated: CASSQGHRAGPTYEQYF.